This T cell receptor beta chain was obtained from a study of blood T cell repertoires in COVID-19. Overall study context: Samples taken during acute and convalescent COVID-19 were collected in the United States, Italy and Spain. Nucleic acid was either cDNA or gDNA, and it came from T cells, B-cell-depleted T cells, or PBMCs.

Germline V gene lookup returns CDR1 MNHEY and CDR2 SMNVEV (reference sequence). This CDR3 contains 15 residues. V gave up 8 bases and J gave up 2 bases; unmatched junction bases: 8. In the authors' methods: Estimation of nucleated cell counts was performed using reference gene primer amplification. Data came from immunoSEQ multiplex PCR; TCRdb stores just in-frame clones and leaves some out. The DNA gave D and trimming, while V, J and clone size come from that table. The sample shows 55,000 to 75,000 clones, around 77% of them seen only once. The rearrangement uses TRBV27 and TRBJ1-4; 7 nucleotides agree with TRBD1. Material: peripheral blood. The TCR sequence derives from a man aged 80 or over with active or convalescent COVID-19. The CDR3 loop is CASRPPGQTNEKLFF. CDR3 DNA sequence: TGTGCCAGCCGACCTCCGGGACAGACTAATGAAAAACTGTTTTTT.